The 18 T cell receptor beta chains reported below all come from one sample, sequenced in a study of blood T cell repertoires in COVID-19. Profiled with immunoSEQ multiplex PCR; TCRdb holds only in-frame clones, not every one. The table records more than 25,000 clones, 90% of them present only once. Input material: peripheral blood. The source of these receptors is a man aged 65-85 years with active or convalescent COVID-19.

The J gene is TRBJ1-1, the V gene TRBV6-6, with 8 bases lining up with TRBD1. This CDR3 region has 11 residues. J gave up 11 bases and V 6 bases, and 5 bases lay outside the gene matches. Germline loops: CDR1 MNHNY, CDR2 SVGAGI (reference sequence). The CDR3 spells CASSDRGRAFF. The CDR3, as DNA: TGTGCCAGCAGCGACAGGGGAAGGGCTTTCTTT.

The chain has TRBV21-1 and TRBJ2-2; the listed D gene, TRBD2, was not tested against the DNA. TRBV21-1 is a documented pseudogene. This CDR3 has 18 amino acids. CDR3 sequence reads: CASSKVVGRSPSTGELFF. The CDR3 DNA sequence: TGTGCCAGCAGCAAAGTGGTGGGGAGATCCCCGAGCACCGGGGAGCTGTTTTTT.

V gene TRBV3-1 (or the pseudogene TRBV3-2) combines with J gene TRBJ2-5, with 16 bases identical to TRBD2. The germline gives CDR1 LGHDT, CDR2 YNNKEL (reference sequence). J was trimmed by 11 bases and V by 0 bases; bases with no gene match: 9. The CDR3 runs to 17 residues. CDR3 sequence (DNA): TGTGCCAGCAGCCAAGAATCGGGACTAGCGGGGGGGCCCGTTCAGTACTTC. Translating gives CASSQESGLAGGPVQYF.

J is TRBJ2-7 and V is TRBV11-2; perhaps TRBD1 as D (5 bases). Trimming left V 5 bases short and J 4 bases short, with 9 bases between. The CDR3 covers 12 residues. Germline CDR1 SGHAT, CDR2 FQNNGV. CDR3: CASSLDRYEQYF. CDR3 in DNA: TGTGCCAGCAGCCTTGACAGATACGAGCAGTACTTC. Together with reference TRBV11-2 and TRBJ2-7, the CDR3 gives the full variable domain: EAGVAQSPRYKIIEKRQSVAFWCNPISGHATLYWYQQILGQGPKLLIQFQNNGVVDDSQLPKDRFSAERLKGVDSTLKIQPAKLEDSAVYLCASSLDRYEQYFGPGTRLTVT.

CDR3 sequence reads: CASSESGISGYTF. CDR3 in DNA: TGTGCCAGCAGTGAATCCGGGATTTCCGGCTACACCTTC. The chain has TRBV6-1 and TRBJ1-2; no reliable D call. Germline V gene data show CDR1 as MNHNS and CDR2 as SASEGT. The germline V and J ends were trimmed by 2 bases and 8 bases, with 12 bases remaining between them. The CDR3 contains 13 residues.

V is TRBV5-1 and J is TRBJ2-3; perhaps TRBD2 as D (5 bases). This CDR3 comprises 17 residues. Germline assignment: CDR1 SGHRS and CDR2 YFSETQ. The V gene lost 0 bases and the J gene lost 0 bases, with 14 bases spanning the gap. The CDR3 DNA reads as TGCGCCAGCAGCTTGGGAGGCAGCGGAGCTAGCACAGATACGCAGTATTTT. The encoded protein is CASSLGGSGASTDTQYF. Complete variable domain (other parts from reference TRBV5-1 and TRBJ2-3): KAGVTQTPRYLIKTRGQQVTLSCSPISGHRSVSWYQQTPGQGLQFLFEYFSETQRNKGNFPGRFSGRQFSNSRSEMNVSTLELGDSALYLCASSLGGSGASTDTQYFGPGTRLTVL.

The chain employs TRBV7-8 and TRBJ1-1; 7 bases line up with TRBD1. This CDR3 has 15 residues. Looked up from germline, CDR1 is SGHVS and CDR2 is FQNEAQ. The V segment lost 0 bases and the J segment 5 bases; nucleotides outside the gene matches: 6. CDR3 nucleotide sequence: TGTGCCAGCAGCTTAGCGCAGGGGGGTCGGACTGAAGCTTTCTTT. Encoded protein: CASSLAQGGRTEAFF.

In DNA form, the CDR3 reads TGTGCCTGGAGGTCAGGGGGCCCTGAAGCTTTCTTT. Its translation is CAWRSGGPEAFF. V is TRBV30 and J is TRBJ1-1; 8 nucleotides line up with TRBD1. The germline V gene has CDR1 GTSNPN and CDR2 SVGIG (reference sequence). The J segment lost 6 bases and the V segment lost 3 bases, leaving 3 bases of the junction unmatched. The CDR3 covers 12 residues. Combining the CDR3 with reference TRBV30 and TRBJ1-1 gives the whole variable domain SQTIHQWPATLVQPVGSPLSLECTVEGTSNPNLYWYRQAAGRGLQLLFYSVGIGQISSEVPQNLSASRPQDRQFILSSKKLLLSDSGFYLCAWRSGGPEAFFGQGTRLTVV.

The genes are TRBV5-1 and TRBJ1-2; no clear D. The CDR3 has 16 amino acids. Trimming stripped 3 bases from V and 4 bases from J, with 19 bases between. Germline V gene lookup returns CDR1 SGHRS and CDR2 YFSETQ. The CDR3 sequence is CASSWNSDGGGYGYTF. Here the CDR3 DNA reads TGCGCCAGCAGCTGGAACTCGGACGGAGGAGGCTATGGCTACACCTTC.

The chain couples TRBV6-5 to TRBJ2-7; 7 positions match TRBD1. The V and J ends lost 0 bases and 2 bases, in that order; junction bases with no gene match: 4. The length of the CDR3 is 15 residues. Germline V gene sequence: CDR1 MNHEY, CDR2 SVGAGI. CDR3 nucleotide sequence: TGTGCCAGCAGTTACTCCGGGACAGTAGCCTACGAGCAGTACTTC. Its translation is CASSYSGTVAYEQYF.

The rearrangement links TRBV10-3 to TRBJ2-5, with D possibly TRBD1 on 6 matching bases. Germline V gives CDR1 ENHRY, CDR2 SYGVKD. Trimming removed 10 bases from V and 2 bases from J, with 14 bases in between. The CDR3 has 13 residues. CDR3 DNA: TGTGCCACCCGTCGGGACACGCAAGAGACCCAGTACTTC. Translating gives CATRRDTQETQYF.

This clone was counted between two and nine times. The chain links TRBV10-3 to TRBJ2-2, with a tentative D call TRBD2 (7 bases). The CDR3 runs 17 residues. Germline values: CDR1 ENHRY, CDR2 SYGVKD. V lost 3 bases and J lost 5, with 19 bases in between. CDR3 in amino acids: CAISDWGGPIETGELFF. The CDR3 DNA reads TGTGCCATCAGTGACTGGGGGGGGCCCATCGAGACCGGGGAGCTGTTTTTT.

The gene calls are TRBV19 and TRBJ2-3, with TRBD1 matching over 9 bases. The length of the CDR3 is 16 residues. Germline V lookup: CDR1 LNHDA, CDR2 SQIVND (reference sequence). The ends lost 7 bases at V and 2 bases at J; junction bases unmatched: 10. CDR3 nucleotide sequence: TGTGCCAGTACCACAGGGGGCGGGGTGGCCACAGATACGCAGTATTTT. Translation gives CASTTGGGVATDTQYF.

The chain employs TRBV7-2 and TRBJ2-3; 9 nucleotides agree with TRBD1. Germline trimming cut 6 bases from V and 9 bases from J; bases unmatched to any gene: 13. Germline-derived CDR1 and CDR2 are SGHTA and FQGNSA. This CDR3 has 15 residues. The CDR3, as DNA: TGTGCCAGCAGAGCATCGACGGGACAGGGCGGGACGCAGTATTTT. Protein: CASRASTGQGGTQYF.

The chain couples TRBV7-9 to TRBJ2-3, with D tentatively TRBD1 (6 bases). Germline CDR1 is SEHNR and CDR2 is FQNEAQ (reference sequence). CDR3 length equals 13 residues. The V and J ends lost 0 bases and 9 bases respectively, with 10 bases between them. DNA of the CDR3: TGTGCCAGCAGCTTAGCAGCGGACAGCACGCAGTATTTT. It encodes CASSLAADSTQYF.

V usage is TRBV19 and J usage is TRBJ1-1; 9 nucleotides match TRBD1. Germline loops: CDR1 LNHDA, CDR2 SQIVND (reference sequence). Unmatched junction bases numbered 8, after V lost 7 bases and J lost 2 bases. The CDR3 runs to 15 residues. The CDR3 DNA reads TGTGCCAGTACTCGGGACAGGGCCTACAACACTGAAGCTTTCTTT. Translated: CASTRDRAYNTEAFF.

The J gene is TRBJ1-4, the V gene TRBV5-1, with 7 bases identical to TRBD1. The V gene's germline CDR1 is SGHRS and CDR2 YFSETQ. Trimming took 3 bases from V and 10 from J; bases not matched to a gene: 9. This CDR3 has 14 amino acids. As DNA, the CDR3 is TGCGCCAGCAGCTCCTCCGGGACAGACGGAAAACTGTTTTTT. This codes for CASSSSGTDGKLFF.

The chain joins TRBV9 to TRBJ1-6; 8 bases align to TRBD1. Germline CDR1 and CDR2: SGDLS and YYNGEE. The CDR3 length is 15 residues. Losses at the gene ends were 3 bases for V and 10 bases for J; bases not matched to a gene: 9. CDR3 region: CASSAPGGEGSPLHF. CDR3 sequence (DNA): TGTGCCAGCAGCGCCCCAGGGGGCGAGGGATCACCCCTCCACTTT.